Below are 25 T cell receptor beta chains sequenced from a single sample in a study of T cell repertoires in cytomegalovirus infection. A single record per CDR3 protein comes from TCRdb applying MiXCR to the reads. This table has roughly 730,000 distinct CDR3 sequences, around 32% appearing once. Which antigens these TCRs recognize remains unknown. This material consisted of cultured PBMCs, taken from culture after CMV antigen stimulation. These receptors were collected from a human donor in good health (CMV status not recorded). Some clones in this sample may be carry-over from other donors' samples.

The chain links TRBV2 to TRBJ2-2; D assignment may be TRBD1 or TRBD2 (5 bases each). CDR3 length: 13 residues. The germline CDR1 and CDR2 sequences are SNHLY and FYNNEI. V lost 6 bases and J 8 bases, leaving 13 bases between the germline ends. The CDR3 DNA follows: TGTGCCAGCAGAGGGACCTCATGGGGGGAGCTGTTTTTT. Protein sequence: CASRGTSWGELFF.

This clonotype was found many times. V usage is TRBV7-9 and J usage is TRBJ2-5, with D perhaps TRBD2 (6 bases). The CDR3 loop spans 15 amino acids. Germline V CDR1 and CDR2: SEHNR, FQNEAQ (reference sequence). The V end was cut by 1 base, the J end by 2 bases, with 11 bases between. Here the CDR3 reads CASSLEYGGQETQYF. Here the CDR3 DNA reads TGTGCCAGCAGCTTAGAATACGGGGGACAAGAGACCCAGTACTTC.

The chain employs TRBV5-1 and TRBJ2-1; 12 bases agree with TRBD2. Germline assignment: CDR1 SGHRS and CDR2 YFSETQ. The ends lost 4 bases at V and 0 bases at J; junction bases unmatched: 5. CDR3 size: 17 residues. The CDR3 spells CASSQTSGSSSYNEQFF. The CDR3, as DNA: TGCGCCAGCAGCCAGACTAGCGGGAGCAGCTCCTACAATGAGCAGTTCTTC. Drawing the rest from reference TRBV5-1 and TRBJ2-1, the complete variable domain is KAGVTQTPRYLIKTRGQQVTLSCSPISGHRSVSWYQQTPGQGLQFLFEYFSETQRNKGNFPGRFSGRQFSNSRSEMNVSTLELGDSALYLCASSQTSGSSSYNEQFFGPGTRLTVL.

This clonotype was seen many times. CDR3: CASSFKSQGETQYF. For the CDR3, the DNA is TGTGCCAGCAGCTTCAAAAGCCAGGGAGAGACCCAGTACTTC. The chain links TRBV7-2 to TRBJ2-5, with TRBD1 as a possible D gene (5 bases). The V and J ends lost 3 bases and 4 bases respectively, with 12 bases between them. Germline V CDR1 and CDR2: SGHTA, FQGNSA. The CDR3 is 14 residues long.

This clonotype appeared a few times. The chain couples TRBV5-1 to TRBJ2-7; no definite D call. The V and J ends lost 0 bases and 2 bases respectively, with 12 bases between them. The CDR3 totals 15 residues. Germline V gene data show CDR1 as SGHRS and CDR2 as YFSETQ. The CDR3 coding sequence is TGCGCCAGCAGCTTGGGGCGATTGGCGACCTACGAGCAGTACTTC. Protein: CASSLGRLATYEQYF.

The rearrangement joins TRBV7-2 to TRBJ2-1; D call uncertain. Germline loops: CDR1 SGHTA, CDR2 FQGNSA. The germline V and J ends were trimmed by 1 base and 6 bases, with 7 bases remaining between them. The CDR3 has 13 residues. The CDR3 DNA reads TGTGCCAGCAGCTTAGGCTGGAGCAATGAGCAGTTCTTC. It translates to CASSLGWSNEQFF.

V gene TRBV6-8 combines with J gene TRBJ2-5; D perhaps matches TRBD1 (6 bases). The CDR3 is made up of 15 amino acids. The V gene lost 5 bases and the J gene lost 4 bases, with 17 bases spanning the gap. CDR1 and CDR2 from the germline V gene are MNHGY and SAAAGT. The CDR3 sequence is CASSGNRVIGETQYF. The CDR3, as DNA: TGTGCCAGCAGTGGCAACAGGGTCATCGGAGAGACCCAGTACTTC.

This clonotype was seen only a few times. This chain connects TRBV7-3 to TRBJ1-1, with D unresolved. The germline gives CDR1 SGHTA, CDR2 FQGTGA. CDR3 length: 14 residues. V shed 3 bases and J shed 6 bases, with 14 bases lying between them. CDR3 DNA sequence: TGTGCCAGCAGCTTTGATGGTCTGAATGCTGAAGCTTTCTTT. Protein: CASSFDGLNAEAFF.

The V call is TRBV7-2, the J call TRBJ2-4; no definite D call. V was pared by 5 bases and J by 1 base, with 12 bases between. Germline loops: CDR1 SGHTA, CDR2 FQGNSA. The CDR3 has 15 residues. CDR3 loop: CASSPVLGAKNIQYF. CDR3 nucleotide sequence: TGTGCCAGCAGCCCGGTTCTGGGGGCCAAAAACATTCAGTACTTC.

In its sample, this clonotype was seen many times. DNA of the CDR3: TGTGCCAGCAGCTTACTTATCTCTGATACCGGGGAGCTGTTTTTT. Translation: CASSLLISDTGELFF. The chain carries TRBV7-2 and TRBJ2-2; D ambiguous. The CDR3 is made up of 15 amino acids. Germline V lookup: CDR1 SGHTA, CDR2 FQGNSA. The germline V and J ends were trimmed by 2 bases and 5 bases, with 12 bases remaining between them.

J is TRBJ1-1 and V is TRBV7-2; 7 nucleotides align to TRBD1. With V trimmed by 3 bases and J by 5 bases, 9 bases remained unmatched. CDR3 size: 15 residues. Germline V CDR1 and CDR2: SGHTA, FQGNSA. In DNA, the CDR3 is TGTGCCAGCAGCTTGGAAGGGGGCAGGATTACTGAAGCTTTCTTT. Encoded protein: CASSLEGGRITEAFF.

CDR3 sequence (DNA): TGTGCCAGCAGTTACGCCCGGGGACGGGCCTACGAGCAGTACTTC. Its protein product is CASSYARGRAYEQYF. This sequence joins TRBV6-2 or TRBV6-3 and TRBJ2-7; D is perhaps TRBD1 or TRBD2 (5 bases each). The germline V and J ends were trimmed by 2 bases and 2 bases, with 13 bases remaining between them. The CDR3 is made up of 15 amino acids. The germline V gene has CDR1 MNHEY and CDR2 SVGEGT.

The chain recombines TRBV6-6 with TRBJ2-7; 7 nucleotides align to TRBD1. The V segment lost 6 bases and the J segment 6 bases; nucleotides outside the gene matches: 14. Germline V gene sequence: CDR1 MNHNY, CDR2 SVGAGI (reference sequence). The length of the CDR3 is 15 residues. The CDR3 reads CASRSLRDRAFEQYF. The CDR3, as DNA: TGTGCCAGCAGATCATTACGGGACAGAGCATTCGAGCAGTACTTC.

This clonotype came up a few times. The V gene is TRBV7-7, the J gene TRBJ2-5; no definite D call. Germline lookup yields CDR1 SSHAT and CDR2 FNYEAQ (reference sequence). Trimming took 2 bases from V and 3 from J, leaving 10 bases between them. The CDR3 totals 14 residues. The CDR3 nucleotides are TGTGCCAGCAGCTTAAACGGAATGGAAGAGACCCAGTACTTC. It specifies CASSLNGMEETQYF.

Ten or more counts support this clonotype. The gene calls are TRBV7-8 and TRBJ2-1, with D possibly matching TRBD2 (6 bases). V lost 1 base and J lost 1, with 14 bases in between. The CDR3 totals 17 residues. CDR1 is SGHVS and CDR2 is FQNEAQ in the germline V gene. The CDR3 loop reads CASSLDSGTYSYNEQFF. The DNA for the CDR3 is TGTGCCAGCAGCTTAGACTCCGGGACTTATTCCTACAATGAGCAGTTCTTC. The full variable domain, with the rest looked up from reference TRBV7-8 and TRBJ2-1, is GAGVSQSPRYKVAKRGQDVALRCDPISGHVSLFWYQQALGQGPEFLTYFQNEAQLDKSGLPSDRFFAERPEGSVSTLKIQRTQQEDSAVYLCASSLDSGTYSYNEQFFGPGTRLTVL.

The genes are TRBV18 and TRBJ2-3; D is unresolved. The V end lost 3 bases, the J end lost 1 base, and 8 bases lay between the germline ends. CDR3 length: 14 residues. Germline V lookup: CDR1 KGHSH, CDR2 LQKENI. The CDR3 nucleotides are TGTGCCAGCTCACCCGGGTGGCGCACAGATACGCAGTATTTT. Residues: CASSPGWRTDTQYF.

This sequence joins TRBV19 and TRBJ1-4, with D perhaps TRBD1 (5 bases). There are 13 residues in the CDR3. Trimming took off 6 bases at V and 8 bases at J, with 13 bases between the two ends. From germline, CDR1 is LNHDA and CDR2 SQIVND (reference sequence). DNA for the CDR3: TGTGCCAGTAGGGGGGTCGGTGCCGAAAAACTGTTTTTT. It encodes CASRGVGAEKLFF. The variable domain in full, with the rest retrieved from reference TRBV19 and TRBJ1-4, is DGGITQSPKYLFRKEGQNVTLSCEQNLNHDAMYWYRQDPGQGLRLIYYSQIVNDFQKGDIAEGYSVSREKKESFPLTVTSAQKNPTAFYLCASRGVGAEKLFFGSGTQLSVL.

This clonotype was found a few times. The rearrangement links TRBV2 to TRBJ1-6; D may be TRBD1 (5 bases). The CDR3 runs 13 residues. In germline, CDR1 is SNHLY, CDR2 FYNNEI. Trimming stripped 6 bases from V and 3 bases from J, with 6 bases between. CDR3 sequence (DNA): TGTGCCAGCAGACAGGACTATAATTCACCCCTCCACTTT. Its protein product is CASRQDYNSPLHF.

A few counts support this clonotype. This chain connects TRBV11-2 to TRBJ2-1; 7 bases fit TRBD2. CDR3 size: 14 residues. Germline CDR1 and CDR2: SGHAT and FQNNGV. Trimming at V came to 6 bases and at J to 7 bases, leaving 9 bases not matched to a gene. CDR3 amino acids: CASRGRGGGNEQFF. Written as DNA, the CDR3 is TGTGCCAGCAGGGGGAGGGGAGGTGGGAATGAGCAGTTCTTC. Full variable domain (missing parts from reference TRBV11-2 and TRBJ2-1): EAGVAQSPRYKIIEKRQSVAFWCNPISGHATLYWYQQILGQGPKLLIQFQNNGVVDDSQLPKDRFSAERLKGVDSTLKIQPAKLEDSAVYLCASRGRGGGNEQFFGPGTRLTVL.

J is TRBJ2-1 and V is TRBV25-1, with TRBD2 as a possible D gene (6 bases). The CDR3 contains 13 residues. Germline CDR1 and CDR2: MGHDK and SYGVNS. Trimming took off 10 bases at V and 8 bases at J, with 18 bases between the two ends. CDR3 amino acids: CATGGRPDDEQFF. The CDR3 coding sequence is TGTGCCACCGGGGGTAGGCCGGACGATGAGCAGTTCTTC.

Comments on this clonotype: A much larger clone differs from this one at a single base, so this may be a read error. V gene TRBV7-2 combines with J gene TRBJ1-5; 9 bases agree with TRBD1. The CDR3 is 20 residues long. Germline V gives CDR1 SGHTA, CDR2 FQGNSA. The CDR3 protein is CASSLVLRDRDGYSNQPQRF. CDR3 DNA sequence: TGTGCCAGCAGCTTAGTCCTCCGGGACAGGGATGGGTATAGCAATCAGCCCCAGCGTTTT.

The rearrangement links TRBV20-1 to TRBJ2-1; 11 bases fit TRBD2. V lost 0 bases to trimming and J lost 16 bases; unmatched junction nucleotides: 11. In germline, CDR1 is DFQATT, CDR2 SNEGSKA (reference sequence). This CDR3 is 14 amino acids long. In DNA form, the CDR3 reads TGCAGTGCTAGAGAGGCACTAGCGGGAGTGAGCAGTTTCTTC. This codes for CSAREALAGVSSFF.

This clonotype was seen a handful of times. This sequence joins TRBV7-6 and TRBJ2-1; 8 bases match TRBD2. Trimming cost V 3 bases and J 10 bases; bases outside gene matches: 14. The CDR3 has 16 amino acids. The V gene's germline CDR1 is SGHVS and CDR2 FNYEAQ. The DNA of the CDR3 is TGTGCCAGCAGCTTGGATACAAGCGGGGGCAACAGGGAGCAGTTCTTC. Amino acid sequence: CASSLDTSGGNREQFF.

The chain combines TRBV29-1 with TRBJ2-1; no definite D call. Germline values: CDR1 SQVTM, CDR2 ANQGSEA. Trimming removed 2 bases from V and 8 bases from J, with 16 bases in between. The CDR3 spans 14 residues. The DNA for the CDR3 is TGCAGCGTTGAATCGACGACCACAAGCGATGAGCAGTTCTTC. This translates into CSVESTTTSDEQFF.

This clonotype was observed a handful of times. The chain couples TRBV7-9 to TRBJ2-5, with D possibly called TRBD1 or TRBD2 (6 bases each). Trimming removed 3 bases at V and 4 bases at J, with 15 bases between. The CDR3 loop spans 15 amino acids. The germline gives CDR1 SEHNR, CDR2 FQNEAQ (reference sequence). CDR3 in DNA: TGTGCCAGCAGCTTGACGTCCTGGGGGGCAGAGACCCAGTACTTC. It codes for CASSLTSWGAETQYF.